A single T cell receptor (beta chain) is shown here with its context. Profiling relied on immunoSEQ multiplex PCR, and the TCRdb table lists in-frame clones only, not all of them. The table has about 420,000 clones, roughly 90% seen once. This specimen belongs to a study of Ad26.COV2.S vaccination and SARS-CoV-2 variants. Treatment given: roughly 19 received Ad26.COV2.S at low or high dose, single or two shots; roughly five received placebo; per-sample allocation not given. Sampling happened 63 days after the first vaccine or placebo injection. This clonotype was sampled from a person aged 18-60 years who received the Ad26.COV2.S COVID-19 vaccine or a placebo. The input for sequencing was peripheral blood, taken in a trial of Ad26.COV2.S vaccine versus placebo.

CDR3 amino acids: CASSLWAGGAFF. CDR3 in DNA: TGTGCCAGCAGCTTATGGGCAGGTGGAGCTTTCTTT. This chain connects TRBV11-1 to TRBJ1-1; no definite D call. The CDR3 spans 12 residues. Per germline, CDR1 SGHAT and CDR2 FQDESV (reference sequence). Between the trimmed V and J ends, which lost 2 bases and 10 bases, there was a span of 11 bases.